The clone carrying this T cell receptor beta chain came up many times. The antigen remains undetermined. This CDR3 is 13 amino acids long. V lost 3 bases and J 7 bases, leaving 12 bases between the germline ends. CDR1 and CDR2 (germline): SEHNR, FQNEAQ (reference sequence). These data belong to a study of T cells in Graves' hyperthyroidism and ophthalmopathy. General observations from the study: Most expanded thyroid clonotypes above 0.001 also appeared in blood. The model foresaw ophthalmopathy a median 6.5 months prior to onset.

Using RNA transcripts as the source, TCR beta CDR3 regions were amplified. First-round RT-PCR with HTBI primers amplified the TCR CDR3 region. Via MiXCR, TCRdb re-called the multiplex PCR reads, giving one row per CDR3 protein. Here the sample spans a few hundred thousand distinct CDR3 sequences, about a fifth being singletons. This TCR came from a man aged 18 to 30 with Graves' hyperthyroidism. This sequence joins TRBV7-9 and TRBJ1-2; TRBD1 is a possible D gene (6 bases). Sequenced material: blood. The CDR3 reads CASSFRQAGGYTF. For the CDR3, the DNA is TGTGCCAGCAGCTTTCGACAGGCGGGTGGCTACACCTTC. The full variable domain, its missing parts supplied by reference TRBV7-9 and TRBJ1-2, is DTGVSQNPRHKITKRGQNVTFRCDPISEHNRLYWYRQTLGQGPEFLTYFQNEAQLEKSRLLSDRFSAERPKGSFSTLEIQRTEQGDSAMYLCASSFRQAGGYTFGSGTRLTVV.